These 8 T cell receptor beta chains share one sample of origin, sequenced in a study of shared clonotypes between healthy human individuals. The method was immunoSEQ multiplex PCR; TCRdb's version includes in-frame clones alone and lacks a portion of them. The sample lists a few million clones; around 94% were seen once. The sequencing sample was made of naive CD4+ T cells sorted from blood. Stated subset: CD45RA+ positively selected. These receptor sequences come from a man between 18 and 29 years old in good health.

This rearrangement joins TRBV18 to TRBJ2-1; maybe TRBD2 (5 bases). The V end was cut by 3 bases, the J end by 2 bases, with 14 bases between. The CDR3 spans 16 residues. Germline CDR1 reads KGHSH; CDR2 reads LQKENI. This CDR3 is CASSPAGRAAYNEQFF. The CDR3 coding sequence is TGTGCCAGCTCACCCGCTGGGCGGGCCGCCTACAATGAGCAGTTCTTC. Complete variable domain (other parts from reference TRBV18 and TRBJ2-1): NAGVMQNPRHLVRRRGQEARLRCSPMKGHSHVYWYRQLPEEGLKFMVYLQKENIIDESGMPKERFSAEFPKEGPSILRIQQVVRGDSAAYFCASSPAGRAAYNEQFFGPGTRLTVL.

With regard to this clone: The same CDR3 also results from other DNA sequences found in this sample. The rearrangement joins TRBV15 to TRBJ2-3; tentative D call: TRBD1 (6 bases). Trimming took 1 base from V and 0 from J, leaving 8 bases between them. Germline V gene data show CDR1 as LNHNV and CDR2 as YYDKDF (reference sequence). The CDR3 has 15 residues. The CDR3 coding sequence is TGTGCCACCAGCAGAGCTAGGGGGAGCACAGATACGCAGTATTTT. Protein product: CATSRARGSTDTQYF.

This sequence joins TRBV2 and TRBJ2-1, with D possibly being TRBD2 (5 bases). Germline CDR1 SNHLY, CDR2 FYNNEI. V dropped 3 bases and J dropped 0 bases, with 24 bases sitting between them. The CDR3 is 20 amino acids. The CDR3 DNA sequence: TGTGCCAGCAGTGATCGGATTGAGGGCCTCTGGCGGTACTCCTACAATGAGCAGTTCTTC. Amino acids: CASSDRIEGLWRYSYNEQFF.

This clone occurred a few times. The genes are TRBV25-1 and TRBJ1-1, with D possibly matching TRBD1 (5 bases). This CDR3 has 12 residues. The germline V and J ends were trimmed by 6 bases and 7 bases, with 12 bases remaining between them. Per the germline V gene, CDR1 is MGHDK and CDR2 is SYGVNS. The CDR3 region is CASSRAGLEAFF. The DNA for the CDR3 is TGTGCCAGCAGCAGGGCAGGACTTGAAGCTTTCTTT.

Details on this clone: Other nucleotide sequences from this sample produce the same CDR3. This chain uses TRBV5-1 with TRBJ2-5; D is undetermined. The CDR3 extends over 12 amino acids. V was clipped by 4 bases and J by 5 bases, with 9 bases between them. Germline-derived CDR1 and CDR2 are SGHRS and YFSETQ. In DNA form, the CDR3 reads TGCGCCAGCAGCGAAAGCCTGGAGACCCAGTACTTC. Amino acids: CASSESLETQYF. Together with reference TRBV5-1 and TRBJ2-5, the CDR3 gives the full variable domain: KAGVTQTPRYLIKTRGQQVTLSCSPISGHRSVSWYQQTPGQGLQFLFEYFSETQRNKGNFPGRFSGRQFSNSRSEMNVSTLELGDSALYLCASSESLETQYFGPGTRLLVL.

The chain carries TRBV14 and TRBJ1-2, with a possible D match to TRBD1 (5 bases). The CDR3 length is 15 residues. V lost 1 base, J lost 4 bases, and 13 bases lay in between. Germline lookup yields CDR1 SGHDN and CDR2 FVKESK. As DNA, the CDR3 is TGTGCCAGCAGCCAAGTTGCAGGGAGAGGCTATGGCTACACCTTC. Translated: CASSQVAGRGYGYTF.

The V call is TRBV19, the J call TRBJ2-3, with a weak D call TRBD2 (6 bases). The V gene's germline CDR1 is LNHDA and CDR2 SQIVND (reference sequence). With 5 bases removed from V and 7 bases from J, the gap between germline ends came to 19 bases. The CDR3 covers 15 residues. The CDR3 spells CASSWDSIPGNTQYF. CDR3 DNA: TGTGCCAGTAGTTGGGACTCCATACCAGGAAATACGCAGTATTTT.

Concerning this clone: This sample also contains other DNA sequences that code for the same CDR3. CDR3 sequence (DNA): TGTGCCAGCAGACCAAGTGGGGGGTCCTACGAGCAGTACTTC. As protein: CASRPSGGSYEQYF. The chain carries TRBV6-5 and TRBJ2-7; tentatively, D is TRBD2 (6 bases). V lost 6 bases, J lost 1 base, and 13 bases lay in between. The germline V gene has CDR1 MNHEY and CDR2 SVGAGI. The CDR3 has 14 residues.